This TCR beta chain originates from a study of OX40 agonist ivuxolimab in advanced cancers. This clone was recorded once. The assay was immunoSEQ multiplex PCR, and TCRdb's table has in-frame clones only and misses some. The sample holds 70,000 to 90,000 clones; around 86% are singletons and the top ten take about 8%. CDR3 length: 15 residues. J gave up 1 base and V 2 bases, and 2 bases lay outside the gene matches. Germline CDR1 reads SGHRS; CDR2 reads YFSETQ. The specimen comprised CD4+ or CD8+ T cells sorted from blood, sampled in a trial of the OX40 agonist ivuxolimab. This rearrangement joins TRBV5-1 to TRBJ2-3; 9 nucleotides match TRBD2. The receptor's source is an adult with an advanced solid tumor such as melanoma, head and neck, liver or kidney cancer. CDR3 in amino acids: CASSFERGGTDTQYF. CDR3 sequence (DNA): TGCGCCAGCAGCTTCGAGCGGGGGGGCACAGATACGCAGTATTTT.